A selection of T cell receptor beta chains follows, all from one sample in a study of T cells in tuberculosis. The method was immunoSEQ multiplex PCR; TCRdb's version includes in-frame clones alone and lacks a portion of them. The data contain some 60,000 clones, about 76% of them singletons. The material sequenced was CD1b-GMM tetramer-negative cells sorted from PBMCs. All receptors come from an adult woman with latent tuberculosis. The CDR3 runs from the conserved cysteine through the conserved F or W. The order of the fields is J gene, V gene, D gene, clone size, CDR3 DNA, CDR3 protein. A D gene is named only where the DNA matches it firmly. The listing skips clone size in some rows; elsewhere it reads once, few, many or a size class.

J: TRBJ2-3; V: TRBV5-1; D: TRBD2; size: NA; DNA: TGCGCCAGCAGCTTGCCTAGCGGGGGGGCAGATACGCAGTATTTT; CDR3: CASSLPSGGADTQYF
J: TRBJ2-5; V: TRBV11-2; D: TRBD1; size: once; DNA: TGTGCCAGCAGCTTCACCGGGACAGGAAGCCAAGAGACCCAGTACTTC; CDR3: CASSFTGTGSQETQYF
J: TRBJ1-3; V: TRBV6-6; D: NA; size: few; DNA: TGTGCCAGCAGTGAGGGTTCTCCTTCTGGAAACACCATATATTTT; CDR3: CASSEGSPSGNTIYF
J: TRBJ1-3; V: TRBV18; D: NA; size: NA; DNA: TGTGCCAGCTCAGAGCTAAGACAGACTTACTCTGGAAACACCATATATTTT; CDR3: CASSELRQTYSGNTIYF
J: TRBJ2-4; V: TRBV19; D: NA; size: NA; DNA: TGTGCCAGTCGCCCGCGGGGCCGCGAGGACATTCAGTACTTC; CDR3: CASRPRGREDIQYF
J: TRBJ2-2; V: TRBV7-3; D: TRBD2; size: NA; DNA: TGTGCCAGTGGGGAGGGACTGAGCACCGGGGAGCTGTTTTTT; CDR3: CASGEGLSTGELFF
J: TRBJ2-7; V: TRBV28; D: NA; size: NA; DNA: TGTGCCAGCAGAGGGAGCACAGGGGTGCAAGCGGGGCAGTACTTC; CDR3: CASRGSTGVQAGQYF
J: TRBJ2-7; V: TRBV7-8; D: NA; size: NA; DNA: TGTGCCAGCAGCTTAGTCCCCCAGGGCGAGCAGTACTTC; CDR3: CASSLVPQGEQYF
J: TRBJ2-1; V: TRBV6-5; D: TRBD2; size: NA; DNA: TGTGCCAGCAGTTACTCGGTAGCGGGGGGGCCAGGGCAGTTCTTC; CDR3: CASSYSVAGGPGQFF
J: TRBJ2-3; V: TRBV2; D: NA; size: NA; DNA: TGTGCCGGCGGGACAGCTAGCACAGATACGCAGTATTTT; CDR3: CAGGTASTDTQYF
J: TRBJ2-7; V: TRBV9; D: TRBD2; size: NA; DNA: TGTGCCAGCAGCGTCGGGCTAGCGGGGACCTACGAGCAGTACTTC; CDR3: CASSVGLAGTYEQYF
J: TRBJ2-7; V: TRBV7-8; D: NA; size: NA; DNA: TGTGCCAGCAGCCCTGGGTGGGGCACCCCCGGCGAGCAGTACTTC; CDR3: CASSPGWGTPGEQYF
J: TRBJ1-6; V: TRBV14; D: NA; size: NA; DNA: TGTGCCAGCAGCCAAGATACTCGCTCACCCCTCCACTTT; CDR3: CASSQDTRSPLHF